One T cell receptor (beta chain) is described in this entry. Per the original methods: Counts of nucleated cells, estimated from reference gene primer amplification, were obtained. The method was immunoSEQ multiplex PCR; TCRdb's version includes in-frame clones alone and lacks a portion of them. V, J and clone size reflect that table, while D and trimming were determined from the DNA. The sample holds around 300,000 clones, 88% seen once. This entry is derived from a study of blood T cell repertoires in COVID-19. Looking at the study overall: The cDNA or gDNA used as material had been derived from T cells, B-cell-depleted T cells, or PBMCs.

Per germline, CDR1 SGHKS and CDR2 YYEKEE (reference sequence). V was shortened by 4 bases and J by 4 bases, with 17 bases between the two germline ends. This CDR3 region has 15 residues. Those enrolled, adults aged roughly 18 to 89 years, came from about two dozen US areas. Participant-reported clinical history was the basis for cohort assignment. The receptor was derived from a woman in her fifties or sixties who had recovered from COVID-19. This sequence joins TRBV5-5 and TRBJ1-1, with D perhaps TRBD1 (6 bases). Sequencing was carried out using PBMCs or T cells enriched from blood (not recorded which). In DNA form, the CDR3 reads TGTGCCAGCAGCGGTCAGACAGGCGGAATCACTGAAGCTTTCTTT. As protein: CASSGQTGGITEAFF.